These 2 T cell receptor beta chains were all obtained from the same sample, sequenced in a study of blood T cell repertoires in COVID-19 (dated by TCRdb to the early 2020s). The library was built by means of the immunoSEQ multiplex PCR assay. TCRdb took this table from immuneACCESS and kept in-frame rearrangements with V and J called. Such tables lack part of the clones; where checked against another copy, unresolved V genes explain under half of the gap, and the rest is unexplained. Across this sample there are over 130,000 clones, with approximately 80% seen only once. 1.5% to 2% of the sample comes from the top ten. The sample was PBMCs or T cells enriched from blood (not recorded which). The receptors here all came from a woman between 18 and 29 years old who had been exposed to COVID-19.

The chain joins TRBV4-1 to TRBJ2-7; TRBD1 matches at 8 bases. Germline V gives CDR1 MGHRA, CDR2 YSYEKL. V trimming: 3 bases; J trimming: 4 bases; junction bases outside the gene matches: 8. This CDR3 comprises 15 residues. The CDR3 coding sequence is TGCGCCAGCAGCCATGCGAGGGGACAGGTGTACGAGCAGTACTTC. Amino acids: CASSHARGQVYEQYF.

The CDR3 DNA reads TGTGCCAGCATAAAAGGTGGCACAGGGGGGGAGACCCAGTACTTC. Translated: CASIKGGTGGETQYF. The rearrangement joins TRBV3-1 (or the pseudogene TRBV3-2) to TRBJ2-5, with TRBD1 matching 8 bases. This CDR3 comprises 15 residues. CDR1 LGHDT and CDR2 YNNKEL come from the germline V gene (reference sequence). Germline trimming cut 7 bases from V and 5 bases from J; bases unmatched to any gene: 12.